This T cell receptor (beta chain) is drawn from a study of blood T cell repertoires in COVID-19. Study in general: The United States, Italy and Spain provided the acute and convalescent COVID-19 samples. PBMCs, B-cell-depleted T cells, or T cells provided the cDNA or gDNA that made up the material.

The CDR3 is made up of 13 amino acids. Germline V gene lookup returns CDR1 MDHEN and CDR2 SYDVKM. Trimming at V came to 8 bases and at J to 7 bases, leaving 3 bases not matched to a gene. As originally analysed: Scientists estimated how many nucleated cells there were by amplifying reference gene primers. Only in-frame clones appear in the TCRdb table, and some are missing; sequencing was by immunoSEQ multiplex PCR. That table is the source of V, J and clone size, and D and trimming were worked out from the DNA. Of fewer than 350,000 clones in the sample, 81% are singletons; the top ten hold about 2.9%. In this sample, this clone turned up a few times.

The specimen was peripheral blood. The V and J genes are TRBV28 and TRBJ1-6; TRBD1 aligns across 9 bases. The clonotype originates from a woman aged 60-70 years with active or convalescent COVID-19. For the CDR3, the DNA is TGTGCCAGCTACAGGGGGCGCAATTCACCCCTCCACTTT. Translating gives CASYRGRNSPLHF.